This TCR beta chain was profiled in a study of blood T cell repertoires in COVID-19. The wider study: PBMCs, B-cell-depleted T cells, or T cells provided the cDNA or gDNA that made up the material.

Participants were placed into cohorts based on the clinical history they reported. In the source study's methods: From reference gene primer amplification, estimates of nucleated cell counts were derived. The protocol was immunoSEQ multiplex PCR, while the TCRdb copy is restricted to in-frame clones and leaves out a portion. V and J calls plus clone size are reproduced from that table; the DNA served to infer D and trimming. This sample has more than 250,000 clones, with more than 70% found just once. Per the germline V gene, CDR1 is KGHDR and CDR2 is SFDVKD. The CDR3 length is 11 residues. The V and J ends lost 9 bases and 4 bases respectively, with 6 bases between them.

This TCR was recovered from a woman aged 40 to 50 with acute COVID-19. The sequenced sample consisted of PBMCs or T cells enriched from blood (not recorded which). The chain joins TRBV24-1 to TRBJ2-1, with D perhaps TRBD1 (6 bases). The CDR3 DNA follows: TGTGCCACCGGACAGTACAATGAGCAGTTCTTC. Its translation is CATGQYNEQFF.